Below are 25 T cell receptor beta chains sequenced from a single sample in a study of CD4 T cells in relation to SARS-CoV-2 and coronaviruses. The unexposed donors gave CD4+ T cells in about 2010-2019, prior to COVID-19. The cells were cultured for about 10 days before CD4+ T cells were isolated. These receptors' antigens are unknown. This table comes from immunoSEQ multiplex PCR, and its TCRdb copy is limited to in-frame clones, with some not included. This table has about 15,000 clones, 70% to 80% appearing once. The specimen sequenced was CD4+ T cells from PBMCs, cultured in vitro. These receptors originate from a human donor in good health.

The sample holds one count of this clone. The gene calls are TRBV7-3 and TRBJ1-1; TRBD1 is a possible D gene (5 bases). The V end was cut by 3 bases, the J end by 1 base, with 9 bases between. Germline-derived CDR1 and CDR2 are SGHTA and FQGTGA. CDR3 size: 14 residues. The CDR3 region has the DNA TGTGCCAGCAGCTTGGGGACGGAGAACACTGAAGCTTTCTTT. This codes for CASSLGTENTEAFF.

The chain combines TRBV19 with TRBJ1-1, with 7 nucleotides matching TRBD1. The ends lost 3 bases at V and 2 bases at J; junction bases unmatched: 15. Germline lookup yields CDR1 LNHDA and CDR2 SQIVND (reference sequence). This CDR3 has 18 amino acids. The CDR3 sequence is CASSILRQGQGGNTEAFF. The CDR3 DNA reads TGTGCCAGTAGTATCCTCCGACAGGGCCAAGGGGGAAACACTGAAGCTTTCTTT.

The chain uses TRBV2 and TRBJ1-6; 8 bases map to TRBD1. Germline V CDR1 and CDR2: SNHLY, FYNNEI. Trimming removed 8 bases from V and 0 bases from J; junction bases left unmatched: 12. The CDR3 consists of 18 residues. The CDR3 DNA sequence: TGTGCCAGCCTAACAGCAGGGGGCGAGGGCTCCTATAATTCACCCCTCCACTTT. Its translation is CASLTAGGEGSYNSPLHF.

This sequence joins TRBV9 and TRBJ2-1, with 11 positions matching TRBD2. The V gene's germline CDR1 is SGDLS and CDR2 YYNGEE. The CDR3 is 16 residues long. With 0 bases clipped from V and 6 bases from J, the junction kept 5 bases outside the gene matches. CDR3 in DNA: TGTGCCAGCAGCGTAGCTAGGACTAGCGGGCCCAATGAGCAGTTCTTC. This gives the protein CASSVARTSGPNEQFF.

The gene calls are TRBV6-5 and TRBJ1-6, with 9 bases fitting TRBD1. The CDR3 sequence is 14 residues long. Losses at the gene ends were 9 bases for V and 7 bases for J; bases not matched to a gene: 7. CDR1 MNHEY and CDR2 SVGAGI come from the germline V gene. CDR3 nucleotide sequence: TGTGCCAGTGCGCCGGGACAGGGAAATTCACCCCTCCACTTT. It encodes CASAPGQGNSPLHF.

This clone was seen only once. This chain links TRBV7-8 with TRBJ1-5; D is uncertain. Germline values: CDR1 SGHVS, CDR2 FQNEAQ. Trimming removed 1 base at V and 0 bases at J, with 10 bases between. The CDR3 has 16 amino acids. CDR3 DNA sequence: TGTGCCAGCAGCTTAGTTGGAGGGAGTAGCAATCAGCCCCAGCATTTT. Encoded protein: CASSLVGGSSNQPQHF.

The chain carries TRBV4-1 and TRBJ1-2; D not certain. V was trimmed by 1 base and J by 13 bases, leaving 19 bases between them. The germline gives CDR1 MGHRA, CDR2 YSYEKL. The CDR3 extends over 14 amino acids. The CDR3 region is CASSQVRTRQPPTF. CDR3 bases: TGCGCCAGCAGCCAAGTCCGGACCAGGCAGCCGCCCACCTTC.

This chain connects TRBV18 to TRBJ2-1; D ambiguous. The CDR3 spans 13 residues. Germline CDR1 and CDR2: KGHSH and LQKENI. V gave up 4 bases and J gave up 3 bases, with 7 bases separating them. The CDR3 nucleotides read TGTGCCAGCTCACAGGGCATCTACAATGAGCAGTTCTTC. Translation gives CASSQGIYNEQFF.

V usage is TRBV6-1 and J usage is TRBJ1-2, with D uncertain. Trimming took 1 base from V and 4 from J, leaving 10 bases between them. In germline, CDR1 is MNHNS, CDR2 SASEGT. The length of the CDR3 is 14 residues. CDR3 in amino acids: CASSEGLASYGYTF. In DNA form, the CDR3 reads TGTGCCAGCAGTGAAGGGCTGGCGAGCTATGGCTACACCTTC.

This chain links TRBV11-3 with TRBJ2-7; D is uncertain. Per germline, CDR1 SGHNT and CDR2 YENEEA. The CDR3 is made up of 14 amino acids. With 5 bases removed from V and 1 base from J, the gap between germline ends came to 12 bases. CDR3 protein: CASSRTGRSYEQYF. For the CDR3, the DNA is TGTGCCAGCAGCCGAACCGGCCGTTCCTACGAGCAGTACTTC.

The V gene is TRBV7-9, the J gene TRBJ2-1; 8 bases align to TRBD2. J gave up 4 bases and V 7 bases, and 9 bases lay outside the gene matches. The CDR3 has 15 amino acids. CDR1 and CDR2 from the germline V gene are SEHNR and FQNEAQ (reference sequence). The CDR3 is CASTLIAGPYNEQFF. In DNA form, the CDR3 reads TGTGCCAGCACACTTATAGCGGGACCTTACAATGAGCAGTTCTTC.

This chain joins TRBV19 and TRBJ1-2; 8 nucleotides match TRBD1. The CDR3 totals 14 residues. Per the germline V gene, CDR1 is LNHDA and CDR2 is SQIVND (reference sequence). Germline trimming cut 5 bases from V and 8 bases from J; bases unmatched to any gene: 10. The CDR3 here is CASSVSDRVGGYTF. The CDR3 region has the DNA TGTGCCAGTAGTGTATCGGACAGGGTGGGCGGCTACACCTTC.

This clone was seen a handful of times. The chain links TRBV5-1 to TRBJ1-2, with a possible D match to TRBD1 (5 bases). Trimming took 0 bases from V and 3 from J, leaving 12 bases between them. The CDR3 is made up of 15 amino acids. The germline V gene has CDR1 SGHRS and CDR2 YFSETQ. The CDR3 here is CASSLGAGTDYGYTF. CDR3 DNA: TGCGCCAGCAGCTTGGGGGCTGGGACGGACTATGGCTACACCTTC.

The gene calls are TRBV2 and TRBJ1-3; TRBD1 might be the D (5 bases). Deletions cut 4 bases from V and 7 bases from J, with 14 bases between. The CDR3 is 14 residues long. The germline gives CDR1 SNHLY, CDR2 FYNNEI. CDR3 DNA: TGTGCCAGCAGTGTGGCCAGGGAAGGTAACACCATATATTTT. Translation: CASSVAREGNTIYF.

This chain links TRBV7-3 with TRBJ1-1; D is possibly TRBD1 (5 bases). Per the germline V gene, CDR1 is SGHTA and CDR2 is FQGTGA. V lost 5 bases, J lost 1 base, and 8 bases lay in between. The CDR3 runs to 13 residues. The CDR3 is CASSPTGNTEAFF. As DNA, the CDR3 is TGTGCCAGCAGCCCCACAGGGAACACTGAAGCTTTCTTT.

This clone showed up just a few times. The CDR3 spells CASSQDLSRSHEQYF. In nucleotides, the CDR3 is TGTGCCAGCAGCCAAGATCTTTCGAGGAGCCACGAGCAGTACTTC. J is TRBJ2-7 and V is TRBV3-1 (or the pseudogene TRBV3-2); D gene unclear. CDR1 and CDR2 from the germline V gene are LGHDT and YNNKEL (reference sequence). CDR3 length: 15 residues. V gave up 0 bases and J gave up 5 bases, with 14 bases separating them.

This clone was observed once. The chain couples TRBV6-2 or TRBV6-3 to TRBJ2-5, with 7 bases fitting TRBD2. The CDR3 has 17 residues. Trimming removed 2 bases from V and 3 bases from J; junction bases left unmatched: 12. Germline-derived CDR1 and CDR2 are MNHEY and SVGEGT. The CDR3 loop reads CASSYPQRGRKKETQYF. CDR3 bases: TGTGCCAGCAGTTACCCCCAGCGGGGCCGGAAGAAAGAGACCCAGTACTTC.

This clone came up a few times. This sequence joins TRBV10-3 and TRBJ2-2; TRBD1 aligns across 8 bases. The CDR3 spans 14 residues. With 6 bases clipped from V and 4 bases from J, the junction kept 4 bases outside the gene matches. CDR1 and CDR2 (germline): ENHRY, SYGVKD. CDR3 loop: CAIRDGQGTGELFF. CDR3 DNA: TGTGCCATCAGGGATGGACAGGGCACCGGGGAGCTGTTTTTT.

This clone was seen just once. The rearrangement joins TRBV6-6 to TRBJ2-4, with 9 bases lining up with TRBD1. CDR1 and CDR2 (germline): MNHNY, SVGAGI (reference sequence). After removal of 6 bases from V and 7 bases from J, the junction contained 7 bases not matched to a gene. CDR3 length: 14 residues. This CDR3 reads CASSIDRGYNIQYF. The CDR3 bases are TGTGCCAGCAGCATAGACAGGGGGTACAACATTCAGTACTTC.

The chain couples TRBV18 to TRBJ2-6; D assignment may be TRBD1 or TRBD2 (5 bases each). This CDR3 region has 17 residues. Trimming took off 0 bases at V and 0 bases at J, with 9 bases between the two ends. CDR1 KGHSH and CDR2 LQKENI come from the germline V gene. This chain's CDR3 is CASSPPGRISGANVLTF. The CDR3 DNA reads as TGTGCCAGCTCACCACCGGGACGGATCTCTGGGGCCAACGTCCTGACTTTC.

This sequence joins TRBV19 and TRBJ2-2; D remains unclear. The germline V gene encodes CDR1 LNHDA and CDR2 SQIVND (reference sequence). The CDR3 extends over 11 amino acids. V was cut by 5 bases and J by 6 bases, with 4 bases left in between. The CDR3, as DNA: TGTGCCAGTAGTGTGGCCGGGGAGCTGTTTTTT. Protein: CASSVAGELFF.

The chain has TRBV7-9 and TRBJ2-1; TRBD2 matches 10 bases. The V and J ends lost 1 base and 5 bases, in that order; junction bases with no gene match: 11. The germline gives CDR1 SEHNR, CDR2 FQNEAQ (reference sequence). This CDR3 is built from 18 residues. CDR3 DNA sequence: TGTGCCAGCAGCTTAGGCAAAGCGGGGGGGCTCGGCCACAATGAGCAGTTCTTC. Its protein is CASSLGKAGGLGHNEQFF.

This clone appeared once. The chain links TRBV2 to TRBJ2-1, with 7 bases aligning to TRBD2. The J segment lost 4 bases and the V segment lost 9 bases, leaving 3 bases of the junction unmatched. Per germline, CDR1 SNHLY and CDR2 FYNNEI. This CDR3 region has 12 residues. This CDR3 is CASRGDYNEQFF. In DNA form, the CDR3 reads TGTGCCAGTCGGGGGGATTACAATGAGCAGTTCTTC. The variable domain in full, with the rest retrieved from reference TRBV2 and TRBJ2-1, is EPEVTQTPSHQVTQMGQEVILRCVPISNHLYFYWYRQILGQKVEFLVSFYNNEISEKSEIFDDQFSVERPDGSNFTLKIRSTKLEDSAMYFCASRGDYNEQFFGPGTRLTVL.

CDR3 region: CASTPGGGVETQYF. Here the CDR3 DNA reads TGTGCCAGCACCCCCGGGGGAGGGGTAGAGACCCAGTACTTC. This chain joins TRBV6-8 and TRBJ2-5; 7 nucleotides line up with TRBD2. The germline V gene encodes CDR1 MNHGY and CDR2 SAAAGT. Trimming took 7 bases from V and 4 from J; bases not matched to a gene: 9. The CDR3 consists of 14 residues.

This clone was picked up a small number of times. CDR3 bases: TGTGCCAGCAGCAGGACAGGGCGGAACACCGGGGAGCTGTTTTTT. Translating it yields CASSRTGRNTGELFF. V and J are TRBV5-4 and TRBJ2-2; 8 bases agree with TRBD1. Germline V gives CDR1 SGHNT, CDR2 YYREEE (reference sequence). V was pared by 4 bases and J by 1 base, with 3 bases of the junction left unmatched. This CDR3 region has 15 residues.